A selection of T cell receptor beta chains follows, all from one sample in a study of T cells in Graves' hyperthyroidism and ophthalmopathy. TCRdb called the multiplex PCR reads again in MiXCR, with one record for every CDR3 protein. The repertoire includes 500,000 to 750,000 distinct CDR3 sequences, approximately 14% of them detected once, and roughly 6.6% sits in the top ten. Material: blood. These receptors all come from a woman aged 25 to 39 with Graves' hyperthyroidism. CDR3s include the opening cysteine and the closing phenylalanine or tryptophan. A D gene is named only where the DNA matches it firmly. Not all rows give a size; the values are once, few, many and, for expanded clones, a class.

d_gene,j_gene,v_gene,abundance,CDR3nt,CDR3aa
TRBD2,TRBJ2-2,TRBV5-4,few,TGTGCCAGCAGCCTCCTGGGAGGGCCTCGCGCCGGGGAGCTGTTTTTT,CASSLLGGPRAGELFF
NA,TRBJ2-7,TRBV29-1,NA,TGCAGCGCTAAATCGACCGGGTCCCTGTACGAGCAGTACTTC,CSAKSTGSLYEQYF
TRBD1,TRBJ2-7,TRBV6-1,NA,TGTGCCAGCAGCCGGACAGGGGGCCGCCACGAGCAGTACTTC,CASSRTGGRHEQYF
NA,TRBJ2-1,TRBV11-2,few,TGTGCCAGCAGTAAAGGGGGGAACCAGTTCTTC,CASSKGGNQFF
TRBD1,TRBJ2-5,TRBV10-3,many,TGTGCCATCAGTGAAAGGCAGGGGGCCGGAGAGACCCAGTACTTC,CAISERQGAGETQYF
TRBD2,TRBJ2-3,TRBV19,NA,TGTGCCAGTAGTAAGTTAGCGGGAGAAGGAGATACGCAGTATTTT,CASSKLAGEGDTQYF
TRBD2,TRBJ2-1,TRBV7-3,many,TGTGCCAGCAGCCCCGAGACTAGCGGGGCCTACAATGAGCAGTTCTTC,CASSPETSGAYNEQFF
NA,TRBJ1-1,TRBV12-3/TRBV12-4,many,TGTGCCAGCAGTCCCCGGGACGGGAGTAACACTGAAGCTTTCTTT,CASSPRDGSNTEAFF
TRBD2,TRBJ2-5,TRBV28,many,TGTGCCAGCAGTTTACTCTGGGTTCGGACTAGCGGGAGGGCCAAGCTAGGGACCCAGTACTTC,CASSLLWVRTSGRAKLGTQYF
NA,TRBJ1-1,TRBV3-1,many,TGTGCCAGCAGCTCGGGACACCGCACTGAAGCTTTCTTT,CASSSGHRTEAFF
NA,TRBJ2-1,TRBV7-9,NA,TGTGCCAGCAGCTTGCACCAGTGGGAGCAGTTCTTC,CASSLHQWEQFF
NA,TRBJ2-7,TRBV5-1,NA,TGCGCCAGCAGCTTGGGCGGGCAGACCTACGAGCAGTACTTC,CASSLGGQTYEQYF
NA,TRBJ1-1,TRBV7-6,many,TGTGCCAGCAGCTTAGACCTGAGGGGTGAAGCTTTCTTT,CASSLDLRGEAFF
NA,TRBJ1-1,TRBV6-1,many,TGTGCCAGCAGCGGAGACACCGGGACATTGAACACTGAAGCTTTCTTT,CASSGDTGTLNTEAFF
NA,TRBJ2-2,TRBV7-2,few,TGTGCCAGCAGCTTAGATCAGGGAGCGAACACCGGGGAGCTGTTTTTT,CASSLDQGANTGELFF
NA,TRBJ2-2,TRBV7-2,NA,TGTGCCAGCAGCCCCCAGGGGGGGCGCAACACCGGGGAGCTGTTTTTT,CASSPQGGRNTGELFF
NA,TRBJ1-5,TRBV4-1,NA,TGCGCCAGCAGCCACCAGGGACCCAATCAGCCCCAGCATTTT,CASSHQGPNQPQHF
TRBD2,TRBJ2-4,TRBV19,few,TGTGCCAGTAGTGGGCTAGCGGGAATCTCAATAAGTTCAAACATTCAGTACTTC,CASSGLAGISISSNIQYF
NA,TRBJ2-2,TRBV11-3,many,TGTGCCAGCAGCTTAGAAGGGGGACAAATTCACACCGGGGAGCTGTTTTTT,CASSLEGGQIHTGELFF
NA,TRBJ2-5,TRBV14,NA,TGTGCCAGCAGCCAAGAACTTGACCCGGAGACAGCATTGGTCCCGACTAGTTTAACGGAGACCCAGTACTTC,CASSQELDPETALVPTSLTETQYF
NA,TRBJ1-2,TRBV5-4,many,TGTGCCAGCAGCTTGGCGGGGAACGGCTACACCTTC,CASSLAGNGYTF
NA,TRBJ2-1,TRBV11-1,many,TGTGCCAGCAGCTTCTCAAATGGTGAGCAGTTCTTC,CASSFSNGEQFF
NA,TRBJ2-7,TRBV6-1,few,TGTGCCAGCAGTGAATGGCTAGGGGCTCGCGAGCAGTACTTC,CASSEWLGAREQYF
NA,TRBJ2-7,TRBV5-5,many,TGTGCCAGCAGCTTGACTTCGGGGGTCACCTACGAGCAGTACTTC,CASSLTSGVTYEQYF
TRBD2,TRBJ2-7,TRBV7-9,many,TGTGCCAGCAGCGCCTCCGGGACTAGCGATGTTTACGAGCAGTACTTC,CASSASGTSDVYEQYF
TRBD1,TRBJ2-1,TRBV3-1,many,TGTGCCAGCAGCCAAGGCGGGGACAGGGTGAATGAGCAGTTCTTC,CASSQGGDRVNEQFF
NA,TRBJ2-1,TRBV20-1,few,TGCAGTGCCCAAGGGTCCACCCGCTCCTACAATGAGCAGTTCTTC,CSAQGSTRSYNEQFF